The rows below give T cell receptor beta chains drawn from one sample of a study of blood T cell repertoires in COVID-19. Generated by immunoSEQ multiplex PCR, the TCRdb table keeps only in-frame clones and is missing some. The repertoire holds around 270,000 clones, with 84% as singletons. Sequencing was carried out using peripheral blood. These receptors came from a middle-aged woman who had recovered from COVID-19. Both conserved end residues are part of each CDR3. Fields, in order: J gene, clone size, V gene, CDR3 protein. Size is omitted from some rows. Given values are once, few, many or a class for expanded clones.

j_gene: TRBJ1-6
abundance: .
v_gene: TRBV11-1
CDR3aa: CASSTGQGTSPLHF

j_gene: TRBJ1-5
abundance: once
v_gene: TRBV28
CDR3aa: CASRQLNQPQHF

j_gene: TRBJ1-2
abundance: once
v_gene: TRBV5-4
CDR3aa: CASSNGQGEIYGYTF

j_gene: TRBJ1-1
abundance: .
v_gene: TRBV30
CDR3aa: CAFHRERTEAFF

j_gene: TRBJ2-6
abundance: .
v_gene: TRBV30
CDR3aa: CARWGGGVSGANVLTF

j_gene: TRBJ2-1
abundance: .
v_gene: TRBV18
CDR3aa: CASSPGTGDNEQFF

j_gene: TRBJ2-1
abundance: .
v_gene: TRBV28
CDR3aa: CASSTTSGGDNEQFF

j_gene: TRBJ1-4
abundance: .
v_gene: TRBV6-1
CDR3aa: CASSEQSWEKLFF

j_gene: TRBJ2-3
abundance: once
v_gene: TRBV7-2
CDR3aa: CASGAGGASTDTQYF

j_gene: TRBJ2-7
abundance: .
v_gene: TRBV4-2
CDR3aa: CASSQDISIYEQYF

j_gene: TRBJ1-6
abundance: .
v_gene: TRBV4-1
CDR3aa: CASSQVVVSYNSPLHF

j_gene: TRBJ1-1
abundance: .
v_gene: TRBV9
CDR3aa: CASSPHREANTEAFF

j_gene: TRBJ1-2
abundance: .
v_gene: TRBV28
CDR3aa: CASAIMGGPGGYTF

j_gene: TRBJ1-3
abundance: many
v_gene: TRBV29-1
CDR3aa: CSVHSSGNTIYF

j_gene: TRBJ2-2
abundance: .
v_gene: TRBV30
CDR3aa: CAWSLGGSDTGELFF

j_gene: TRBJ2-7
abundance: .
v_gene: TRBV7-7
CDR3aa: CASSTGTGNEQYF

j_gene: TRBJ1-5
abundance: .
v_gene: TRBV2
CDR3aa: CASRPTGGPQHF

j_gene: TRBJ1-2
abundance: once
v_gene: TRBV30
CDR3aa: CAWSTNRAHGYTF

j_gene: TRBJ1-2
abundance: .
v_gene: TRBV6-4
CDR3aa: CASSDSFTGEYGYTF

j_gene: TRBJ2-7
abundance: .
v_gene: TRBV23-1
CDR3aa: CASSQSTGSSYEQYF

j_gene: TRBJ2-1
abundance: .
v_gene: TRBV7-9
CDR3aa: CASSPQGVWFF

j_gene: TRBJ1-2
abundance: .
v_gene: TRBV30
CDR3aa: CAWSVMKGGSFGYTF

j_gene: TRBJ1-6
abundance: .
v_gene: TRBV5-1
CDR3aa: CASSFNTGDNSPLHF

j_gene: TRBJ1-6
abundance: .
v_gene: TRBV5-6
CDR3aa: CASSLGPSSYNSPLHF

j_gene: TRBJ2-4
abundance: .
v_gene: TRBV4-1
CDR3aa: CASSPEGQRGRMSPKNIQYF

j_gene: TRBJ2-7
abundance: .
v_gene: TRBV6-6
CDR3aa: CASTPGQGVNEQYF

j_gene: TRBJ2-1
abundance: .
v_gene: TRBV14
CDR3aa: CASSLSWDYRIHEQFF

j_gene: TRBJ2-1
abundance: .
v_gene: TRBV6-5
CDR3aa: CASSSDRGTYNEQFF

j_gene: TRBJ1-2
abundance: .
v_gene: TRBV28
CDR3aa: CASSPLTGGNYGYTF

j_gene: TRBJ1-1
abundance: .
v_gene: TRBV24-1
CDR3aa: CATDSGTEAFF

j_gene: TRBJ1-5
abundance: few
v_gene: TRBV28
CDR3aa: CASSFRTGGGQPQHF

j_gene: TRBJ2-2
abundance: .
v_gene: TRBV3-1/TRBV3-2
CDR3aa: CASSQDWAENTGELFF